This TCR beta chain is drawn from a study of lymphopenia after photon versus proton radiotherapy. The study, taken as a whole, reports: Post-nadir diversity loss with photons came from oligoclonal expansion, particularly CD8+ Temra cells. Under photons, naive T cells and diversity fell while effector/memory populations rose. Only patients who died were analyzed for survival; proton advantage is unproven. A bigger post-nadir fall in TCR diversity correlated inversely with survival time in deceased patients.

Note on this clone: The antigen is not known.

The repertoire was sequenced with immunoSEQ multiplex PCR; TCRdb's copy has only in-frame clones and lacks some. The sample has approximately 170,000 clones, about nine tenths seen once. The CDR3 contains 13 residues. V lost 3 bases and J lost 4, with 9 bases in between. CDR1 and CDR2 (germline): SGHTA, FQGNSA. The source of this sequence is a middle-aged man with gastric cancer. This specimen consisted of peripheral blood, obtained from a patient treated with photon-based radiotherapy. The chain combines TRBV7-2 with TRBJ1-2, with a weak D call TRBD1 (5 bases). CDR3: CASSFQGTYGYTF. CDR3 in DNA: TGTGCCAGCAGCTTTCAGGGAACCTATGGCTACACCTTC.